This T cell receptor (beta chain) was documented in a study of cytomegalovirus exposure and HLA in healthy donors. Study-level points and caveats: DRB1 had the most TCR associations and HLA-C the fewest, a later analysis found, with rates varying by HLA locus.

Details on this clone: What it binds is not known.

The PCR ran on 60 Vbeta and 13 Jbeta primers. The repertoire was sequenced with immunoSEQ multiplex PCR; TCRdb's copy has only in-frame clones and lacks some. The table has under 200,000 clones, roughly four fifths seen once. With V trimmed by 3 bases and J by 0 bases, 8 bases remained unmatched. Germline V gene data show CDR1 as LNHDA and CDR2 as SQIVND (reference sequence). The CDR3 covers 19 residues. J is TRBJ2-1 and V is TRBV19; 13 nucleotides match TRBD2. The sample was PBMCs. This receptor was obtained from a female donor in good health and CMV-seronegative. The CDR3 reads CASSISRLAGGHSYNEQFF. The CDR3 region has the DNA TGTGCCAGTAGTATCTCCCGACTAGCGGGGGGCCACTCCTACAATGAGCAGTTCTTC.